The 17 T cell receptor beta chains given below trace back to one sample, sequenced in a study of technical replicates of blood from several donors. The repertoire was sequenced with immunoSEQ multiplex PCR; TCRdb's copy has only in-frame clones and lacks some. The repertoire holds approximately 89,000 clones, approximately 94% seen once, with 0.2% to 0.25% in the top ten. Sample: T cells isolated from PBMCs. The receptors were gathered from a human donor in good health.

V and J are TRBV7-8 and TRBJ2-3, with D possibly being TRBD1 (6 bases). This CDR3 is built from 18 residues. The V gene lost 1 base and the J gene lost 0 bases, with 17 bases spanning the gap. Germline CDR1 and CDR2: SGHVS and FQNEAQ. The DNA of the CDR3 is TGTGCCAGCAGCTTAGGACAGGTCGGTTCGACTAGCACAGATACGCAGTATTTT. Residues: CASSLGQVGSTSTDTQYF.

The CDR3 DNA reads as TGTGCCAGCAGCTTCGGCATTAACGACAGGGTTGTTTCACCCCTCCACTTT. Protein product: CASSFGINDRVVSPLHF. The chain joins TRBV7-9 to TRBJ1-6; 7 bases map to TRBD1. Looked up from germline, CDR1 is SEHNR and CDR2 is FQNEAQ (reference sequence). J was trimmed by 9 bases and V by 3 bases; bases with no gene match: 14. The length of the CDR3 is 17 residues.

V usage is TRBV27 and J usage is TRBJ1-5; perhaps TRBD1 as D (6 bases). The CDR3 consists of 16 residues. Germline V gene data show CDR1 as MNHEY and CDR2 as SMNVEV (reference sequence). V was pared by 1 base and J by 1 base, with 11 bases between. This CDR3 reads CASSLFYQGSNQPQHF. The DNA of the CDR3 is TGTGCCAGCAGTTTATTTTATCAGGGGAGCAATCAGCCCCAGCATTTT.

V usage is TRBV30 and J usage is TRBJ1-2, with 8 nucleotides matching TRBD1. This CDR3 has 14 amino acids. In germline, CDR1 is GTSNPN, CDR2 SVGIG (reference sequence). Trimming took 8 bases from V and 0 from J; bases not matched to a gene: 8. Here the CDR3 DNA reads TGTGCCAGAGGGCAGGGGGCAACTAACTATGGCTACACCTTC. It encodes CARGQGATNYGYTF.

The V call is TRBV7-9, the J call TRBJ2-3; 11 nucleotides agree with TRBD2. CDR1 is SEHNR, CDR2 FQNEAQ, per germline (reference sequence). The CDR3 runs 15 residues. V lost 3 bases to trimming and J lost 4 bases; unmatched junction nucleotides: 3. CDR3 protein: CASSFSSGRADTQYF. The CDR3 DNA is TGTGCCAGCAGCTTTAGTAGCGGGAGGGCAGATACGCAGTATTTT.

This clone was seen more than once but under ten times. The sample has other DNA sequences that encode this CDR3 too. The V gene is TRBV5-4, the J gene TRBJ1-1; 7 nucleotides align to TRBD1. The CDR3 extends over 15 amino acids. Germline loops: CDR1 SGHNT, CDR2 YYREEE (reference sequence). The V gene end was trimmed by 4 bases and the J gene end by 1 base; junction bases not matched to a gene: 7. CDR3 sequence: CASSPGQLRNTEAFF. The CDR3 DNA follows: TGTGCCAGCAGCCCGGGACAGTTGAGGAACACTGAAGCTTTCTTT.

The rearrangement uses TRBV6-5 and TRBJ2-2, with 11 bases identical to TRBD1. This CDR3 is 15 amino acids long. Germline-derived CDR1 and CDR2 are MNHEY and SVGAGI. The V gene end was trimmed by 9 bases and the J gene end by 4 bases; junction bases not matched to a gene: 7. CDR3 residues: CASNRGTGGTGELFF. CDR3 bases: TGTGCCAGTAACCGCGGGACAGGGGGCACCGGGGAGCTGTTTTTT.

This chain joins TRBV5-6 and TRBJ1-2; 7 nucleotides align to TRBD1. Germline V lookup: CDR1 SGHDT, CDR2 YYEEEE. The J segment lost 2 bases and the V segment lost 4 bases, leaving 11 bases of the junction unmatched. The CDR3 totals 16 residues. The CDR3 reads CASSETGTELNYGYTF. CDR3 nucleotide sequence: TGTGCCAGCAGCGAGACCGGGACAGAACTCAACTATGGCTACACCTTC.

V and J are TRBV2 and TRBJ2-7; D is ambiguous. The V end was cut by 5 bases, the J end by 1 base, with 12 bases between. The germline V gene has CDR1 SNHLY and CDR2 FYNNEI. This CDR3 has 14 residues. CDR3 bases: TGTGCCAGCAGTCTCGGATGGAGTTCCTACGAGCAGTACTTC. Translation: CASSLGWSSYEQYF.

The V gene is TRBV14, the J gene TRBJ2-7, with TRBD2 matching 8 bases. The germline gives CDR1 SGHDN, CDR2 FVKESK. J lost 4 bases, V lost 3 bases, and 8 bases had no gene match. The CDR3 runs to 15 residues. CDR3 residues: CASSQIGTSGYEQYF. The DNA for the CDR3 is TGTGCCAGCAGCCAGATAGGTACTAGCGGTTACGAGCAGTACTTC.

The V and J genes are TRBV2 and TRBJ2-3; no reliable D call. V gave up 3 bases and J gave up 1 base, with 8 bases separating them. The CDR3 is 14 residues long. CDR1 SNHLY and CDR2 FYNNEI come from the germline V gene. The CDR3 loop is CASSDLVRTDTQYF. The CDR3 nucleotides are TGTGCCAGCAGTGACCTAGTTCGCACAGATACGCAGTATTTT.

V is TRBV4-2 and J is TRBJ2-1; TRBD2 agrees at 7 bases. Germline values: CDR1 LGHNA, CDR2 YNFKEQ. CDR3 length: 14 amino acids. Losses at the gene ends were 10 bases for V and 1 base for J; bases not matched to a gene: 7. The CDR3 DNA reads TGTGCCACCGCGGGGGAGGTGTCCTACAATGAGCAGTTCTTC. Protein product: CATAGEVSYNEQFF.

This sequence joins TRBV9 and TRBJ2-3; TRBD1 matches at 8 bases. The CDR3 runs to 16 residues. The V gene's germline CDR1 is SGDLS and CDR2 YYNGEE. V lost 0 bases, J lost 0 bases, and 3 bases stayed unmatched. CDR3 protein: CASSVGGQASTDTQYF. The CDR3 DNA reads as TGTGCCAGCAGCGTAGGGGGACAGGCTAGCACAGATACGCAGTATTTT. Combining the CDR3 with reference TRBV9 and TRBJ2-3 gives the whole variable domain DSGVTQTPKHLITATGQRVTLRCSPRSGDLSVYWYQQSLDQGLQFLIQYYNGEERAKGNILERFSAQQFPDLHSELNLSSLELGDSALYFCASSVGGQASTDTQYFGPGTRLTVL.

The rearrangement links TRBV4-1 to TRBJ2-1; D is perhaps TRBD2 (6 bases). Deletions cut 4 bases from V and 7 bases from J, with 23 bases between. This CDR3 contains 17 residues. CDR1 is MGHRA and CDR2 is YSYEKL in the germline V gene. CDR3 bases: TGCGCCAGCAGCCGATACGAAAACCGGGCCGCGGGGAATGAGCAGTTCTTC. Protein sequence: CASSRYENRAAGNEQFF.

This chain links TRBV30 with TRBJ2-3, with a tentative D call TRBD2 (5 bases). The CDR3 has 12 residues. V was trimmed by 0 bases and J by 7 bases, leaving 8 bases between them. CDR1 and CDR2 (germline): GTSNPN, SVGIG (reference sequence). This CDR3 reads CAWSVEAYTQYF. CDR3 sequence (DNA): TGTGCCTGGAGTGTGGAGGCATATACGCAGTATTTT.

The V call is TRBV2, the J call TRBJ1-1; 7 nucleotides line up with TRBD1. This CDR3 is 13 amino acids long. The germline gives CDR1 SNHLY, CDR2 FYNNEI. With 4 bases clipped from V and 1 base from J, the junction kept 0 bases outside the gene matches. For the CDR3, the DNA is TGTGCCAGCAGTGGACAGGGGAACACTGAAGCTTTCTTT. Translation gives CASSGQGNTEAFF. Full variable domain (rest looked up from reference TRBV2 and TRBJ1-1): EPEVTQTPSHQVTQMGQEVILRCVPISNHLYFYWYRQILGQKVEFLVSFYNNEISEKSEIFDDQFSVERPDGSNFTLKIRSTKLEDSAMYFCASSGQGNTEAFFGQGTRLTVV.

The chain has TRBV27 and TRBJ2-3; 10 bases map to TRBD2. Trimming cost V 10 bases and J 4 bases; bases outside gene matches: 8. Looked up from germline, CDR1 is MNHEY and CDR2 is SMNVEV (reference sequence). CDR3 size: 14 residues. CDR3 sequence (DNA): TGTGCCACCCAGGCTAGCGGGGGCTCAGATACGCAGTATTTT. It yields the protein CATQASGGSDTQYF.